This TCR beta chain was recovered during a study of blood T cells in healthy people across ages. General study results and limits: Significant beta diversity loss was already apparent by age roughly 40, declining roughly linearly. There was a strong correlation between TCR beta diversity and naive T cell percentage.

From germline, CDR1 is LGHDT and CDR2 YNNKEL (reference sequence). CDR3 length equals 15 residues. A J-beta primer mix and a sample-barcoded 5' primer were used in a second PCR of roughly 6 to 11 cycles. Each of the samples gave a minimum of 2.5 million paired-end reads that contained CDR3. A single record per CDR3 protein comes from TCRdb applying MiXCR to the 5' RACE reads. In the table there are about 680,000 distinct CDR3 sequences, around 48% of which are singletons. Details on this clonotype: The antigen remains undetermined.

Material for sequencing was blood. The clonotype was recovered from a woman aged 55-75 years in good health. J is TRBJ2-5 and V is TRBV3-1, with 9 bases identical to TRBD1. The J call may be in error: the DNA end matches TRBJ2-7 better. The DNA of the CDR3 is TGTGCCAGCACCGACCGGGGGACAGGGATTCACGAGCAGTACTTC. Translated, it gives CASTDRGTGIHEQYF.